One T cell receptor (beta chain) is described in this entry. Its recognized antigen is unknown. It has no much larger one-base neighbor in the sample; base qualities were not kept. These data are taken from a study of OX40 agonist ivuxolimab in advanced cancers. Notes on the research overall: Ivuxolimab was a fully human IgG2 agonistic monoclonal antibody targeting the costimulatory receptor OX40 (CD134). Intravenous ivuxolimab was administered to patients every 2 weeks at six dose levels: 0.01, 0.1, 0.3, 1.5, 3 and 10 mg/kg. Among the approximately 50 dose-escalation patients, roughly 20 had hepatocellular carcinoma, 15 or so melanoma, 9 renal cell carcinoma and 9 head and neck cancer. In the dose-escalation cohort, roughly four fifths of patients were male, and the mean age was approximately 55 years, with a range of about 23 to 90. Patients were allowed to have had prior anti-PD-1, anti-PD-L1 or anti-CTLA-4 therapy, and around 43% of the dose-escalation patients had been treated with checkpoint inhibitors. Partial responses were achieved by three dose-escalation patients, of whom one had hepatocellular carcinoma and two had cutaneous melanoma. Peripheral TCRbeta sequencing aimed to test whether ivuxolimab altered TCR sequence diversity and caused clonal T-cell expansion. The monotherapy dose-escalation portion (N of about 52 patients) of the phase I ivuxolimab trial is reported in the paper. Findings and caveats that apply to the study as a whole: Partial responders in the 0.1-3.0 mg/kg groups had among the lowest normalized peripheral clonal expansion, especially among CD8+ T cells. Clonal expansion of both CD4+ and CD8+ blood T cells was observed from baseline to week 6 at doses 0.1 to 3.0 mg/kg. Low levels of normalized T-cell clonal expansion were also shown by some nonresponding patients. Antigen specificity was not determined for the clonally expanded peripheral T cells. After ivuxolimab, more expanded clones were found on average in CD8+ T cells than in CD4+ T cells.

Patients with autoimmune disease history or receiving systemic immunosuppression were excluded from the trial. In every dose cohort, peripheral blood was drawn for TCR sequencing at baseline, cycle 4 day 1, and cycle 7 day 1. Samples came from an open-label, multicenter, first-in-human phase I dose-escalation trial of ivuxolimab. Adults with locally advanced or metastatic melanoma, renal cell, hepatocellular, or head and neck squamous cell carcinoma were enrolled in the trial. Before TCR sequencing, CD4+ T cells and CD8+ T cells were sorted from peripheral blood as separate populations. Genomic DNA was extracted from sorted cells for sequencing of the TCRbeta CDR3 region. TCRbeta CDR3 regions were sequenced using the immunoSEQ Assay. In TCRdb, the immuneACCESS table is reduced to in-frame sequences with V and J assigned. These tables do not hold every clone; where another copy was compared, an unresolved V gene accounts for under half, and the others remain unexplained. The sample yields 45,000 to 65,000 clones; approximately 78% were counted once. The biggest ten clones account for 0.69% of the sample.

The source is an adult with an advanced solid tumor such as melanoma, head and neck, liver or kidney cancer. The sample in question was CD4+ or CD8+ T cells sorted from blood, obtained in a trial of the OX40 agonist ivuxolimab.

The DNA is as follows: TGCGCCAGCAGCCTGAGTGGAATGAATAATGAGCAGTTCTTC. It encodes CASSLSGMNNEQFF. The rearranged chain carries TRBV5-1 and TRBJ2-1; the D gene assignment is ambiguous. V is shortened by 4 bases, J by 7 bases, and the region joining them spans 15 bases. Sequences SGHRS (CDR1) and YFSETQ (CDR2) are obtained from the germline V gene. The CDR3, from cysteine to phenylalanine, totals 14 residues. Only the CDR3 part of the read is kept: 42 bases, read in frame from the first base.